Below are 20 T cell receptor beta chains sequenced from a single sample in a study of glioma-infiltrating T cells after dendritic cell vaccination. Clones were read by immunoSEQ multiplex PCR, and TCRdb kept only the in-frame ones, dropping some. The sample yields around 67,000 clones, around 81% seen once. The source was blood, collected before dendritic cell vaccination. The receptors shown here come from a human donor with glioblastoma.

V gene TRBV18 combines with J gene TRBJ2-5; maybe TRBD2 (6 bases). Germline assignment: CDR1 KGHSH and CDR2 LQKENI. The V and J ends lost 5 bases and 5 bases respectively, with 24 bases between them. This CDR3 is 17 amino acids long. The CDR3 region is CASSKLGPGMSGETQYF. The CDR3 nucleotides are TGTGCCAGCTCAAAATTGGGACCAGGAATGAGCGGGGAGACCCAGTACTTC. Full variable domain (missing parts from reference TRBV18 and TRBJ2-5): NAGVMQNPRHLVRRRGQEARLRCSPMKGHSHVYWYRQLPEEGLKFMVYLQKENIIDESGMPKERFSAEFPKEGPSILRIQQVVRGDSAAYFCASSKLGPGMSGETQYFGPGTRLLVL.

The chain employs TRBV6-5 and TRBJ2-5; D gene uncertain. The CDR3 loop spans 12 amino acids. V was clipped by 2 bases and J by 5 bases, with 6 bases between them. Looked up from germline, CDR1 is MNHEY and CDR2 is SVGAGI. This chain's CDR3 is CASSYPPETQYF. The CDR3 coding sequence is TGTGCCAGCAGTTACCCCCCTGAGACCCAGTACTTC.

This rearrangement joins TRBV7-2 to TRBJ2-7; possibly TRBD2 for D (5 bases). The CDR3 has 11 amino acids. V was trimmed by 2 bases and J by 10 bases, leaving 9 bases between them. Per the germline V gene, CDR1 is SGHTA and CDR2 is FQGNSA. For the CDR3, the DNA is TGTGCCAGCAGCTTAAGCCGGGAACAGTACTTC. It is translated as CASSLSREQYF.

This chain connects TRBV10-3 to TRBJ1-6; a weak D match, TRBD1 (5 bases). The V end lost 0 bases, the J end lost 4 bases, and 16 bases lay between the germline ends. Germline CDR1 ENHRY, CDR2 SYGVKD. The CDR3 is 18 residues long. The CDR3 DNA follows: TGTGCCATCAGTGAGTCGACCCGTAACAGGTTATATAATTCACCCCTCCACTTT. Protein sequence: CAISESTRNRLYNSPLHF.

This clone was recorded a few times. This chain uses TRBV6-5 with TRBJ2-1, with TRBD1 identical over 12 bases. After removal of 5 bases from V and 9 bases from J, the junction contained 8 bases not matched to a gene. Germline V lookup: CDR1 MNHEY, CDR2 SVGAGI. The CDR3 loop spans 15 amino acids. CDR3 DNA: TGTGCCAGCAGTCACACCGGGACAGGGGGCTTTGAGCAGTTCTTC. It specifies CASSHTGTGGFEQFF.

The CDR3 DNA is TGTGCCAGCAGCGGGACTAGCGGGGATGAGCAGTTCTTC. This gives the protein CASSGTSGDEQFF. The chain combines TRBV9 with TRBJ2-1, with 12 bases identical to TRBD2. The CDR3 covers 13 residues. Trimming cost V 3 bases and J 8 bases; bases outside gene matches: 0. The germline V gene has CDR1 SGDLS and CDR2 YYNGEE.

The rearrangement uses TRBV5-4 and TRBJ2-3; TRBD1 matches 7 bases. The V gene end was trimmed by 0 bases and the J gene end by 3 bases; junction bases not matched to a gene: 7. Germline V gives CDR1 SGHNT, CDR2 YYREEE (reference sequence). The CDR3 is 16 residues long. This chain's CDR3 is CASSLEGGVGTDTQYF. Written as DNA, the CDR3 is TGTGCCAGCAGCTTGGAAGGGGGCGTTGGGACAGATACGCAGTATTTT.

This clone was counted between two and nine times. The chain links TRBV2 to TRBJ2-7; D remains ambiguous. Germline V gene lookup returns CDR1 SNHLY and CDR2 FYNNEI. V lost 7 bases to trimming and J lost 2 bases, with 9 bases between them. The CDR3 covers 12 residues. For the CDR3, the DNA is TGTGCCAGCATCAATGGGCCCTACGAGCAGTACTTC. Its translation: CASINGPYEQYF.

V gene TRBV30 combines with J gene TRBJ1-2; D may be TRBD1 (6 bases). The CDR3 is 14 amino acids. Trimming took 2 bases from V and 8 from J, leaving 18 bases between them. Looked up from germline, CDR1 is GTSNPN and CDR2 is SVGIG (reference sequence). CDR3 DNA: TGTGCCTGGAGTCGGGAGGGGTTCAGGGGAGGCTACACCTTC. It yields the protein CAWSREGFRGGYTF.

The CDR3 region has the DNA TGTGCCTGGAGTATCAGCAGGGTAAACGGCTACACCTTC. Amino acids: CAWSISRVNGYTF. This chain connects TRBV30 to TRBJ1-2, with D perhaps matching TRBD1 (5 bases). Germline values: CDR1 GTSNPN, CDR2 SVGIG (reference sequence). Trimming stripped 2 bases from V and 8 bases from J, with 15 bases between. The CDR3 length is 13 residues.

The CDR3 spells CATSEGLARREQFF. In nucleotides, the CDR3 is TGTGCCACCAGCGAGGGACTAGCCCGCAGGGAGCAGTTCTTC. The rearrangement joins TRBV15 to TRBJ2-1, with 9 positions matching TRBD2. This CDR3 contains 14 residues. V was pared by 5 bases and J by 10 bases, with 9 bases of the junction left unmatched. In germline, CDR1 is LNHNV, CDR2 YYDKDF (reference sequence).

This chain joins TRBV5-4 and TRBJ1-2, with 8 bases matching TRBD1. With V trimmed by 4 bases and J by 7 bases, 6 bases remained unmatched. Germline V gene lookup returns CDR1 SGHNT and CDR2 YYREEE (reference sequence). CDR3 size: 13 residues. CDR3 region: CASSTTGVSGYTF. Written as DNA, the CDR3 is TGTGCCAGCAGCACGACAGGGGTTTCTGGCTACACCTTC.

CDR3: CASRQGSNEQFF. CDR3 nucleotide sequence: TGTGCCAGCAGACAGGGGAGCAATGAGCAGTTCTTC. This rearrangement joins TRBV2 to TRBJ2-1; 7 bases map to TRBD1. Germline V lookup: CDR1 SNHLY, CDR2 FYNNEI. The CDR3 totals 12 residues. Trimming took 6 bases from V and 6 from J; bases not matched to a gene: 2.

The chain couples TRBV2 to TRBJ1-2; tentatively, D is TRBD1 (6 bases). The germline V gene has CDR1 SNHLY and CDR2 FYNNEI. V lost 5 bases to trimming and J lost 5 bases, with 9 bases between them. This CDR3 has 12 residues. This CDR3 reads CASSMDSYGYTF. The CDR3 nucleotides are TGTGCCAGCAGTATGGACAGTTATGGCTACACCTTC.

The chain combines TRBV7-9 with TRBJ1-1; D not resolved. Germline loops: CDR1 SEHNR, CDR2 FQNEAQ (reference sequence). V was pared by 4 bases and J by 7 bases, with 16 bases between. This CDR3 is 14 amino acids long. The CDR3 region is CASSSPTATDEAFF. The CDR3, as DNA: TGTGCCAGCAGCTCCCCTACAGCCACCGATGAAGCTTTCTTT.

The chain is built from TRBV5-4 and TRBJ1-4, with D perhaps TRBD1 (5 bases). Germline V gene lookup returns CDR1 SGHNT and CDR2 YYREEE (reference sequence). The V and J ends lost 4 bases and 8 bases respectively, with 18 bases between them. This CDR3 spans 15 amino acids. The CDR3 reads CASSPGQGESEKLFF. In DNA, the CDR3 is TGTGCCAGCAGCCCAGGACAAGGGGAAAGCGAAAAACTGTTTTTT.

The chain employs TRBV7-2 and TRBJ2-5, with 7 positions matching TRBD1. Trimming cost V 8 bases and J 7 bases; bases outside gene matches: 10. Germline V CDR1 and CDR2: SGHTA, FQGNSA. The CDR3 sequence is 13 residues long. This chain's CDR3 is CASPRGGRATQYF. The CDR3 coding sequence is TGTGCCAGCCCCCGAGGGGGCCGGGCGACCCAGTACTTC.

The rearrangement joins TRBV19 to TRBJ1-5, with 8 positions matching TRBD1. The junction had 7 bases not matched to a gene; V was cut back by 11 bases and J by 7 bases. Germline assignment: CDR1 LNHDA and CDR2 SQIVND (reference sequence). The CDR3 consists of 12 residues. CDR3 amino acids: CADRGRGQPQHF. As DNA, the CDR3 is TGTGCCGACAGGGGCAGGGGACAGCCCCAGCATTTT.

In this sample, this clone turned up a few times. The genes are TRBV7-9 and TRBJ1-1; D gene uncertain. Between the trimmed V and J ends, which lost 10 bases and 6 bases, there was a span of 21 bases. CDR3 length: 14 amino acids. Germline CDR1 and CDR2: SEHNR and FQNEAQ (reference sequence). CDR3 bases: TGTGCCACCCGGTTTGGAGAATCCCACTCTGAAGCTTTCTTT. It encodes CATRFGESHSEAFF. Full variable domain (rest looked up from reference TRBV7-9 and TRBJ1-1): DTGVSQNPRHKITKRGQNVTFRCDPISEHNRLYWYRQTLGQGPEFLTYFQNEAQLEKSRLLSDRFSAERPKGSFSTLEIQRTEQGDSAMYLCATRFGESHSEAFFGQGTRLTVV.

The chain couples TRBV13 to TRBJ1-1, with 12 positions matching TRBD1. Unmatched junction bases numbered 11, after V lost 5 bases and J lost 4 bases. This CDR3 has 17 residues. Germline CDR1 and CDR2: PRHDT and FYEKMQ (reference sequence). CDR3 nucleotides: TGTGCCAGCAGCCCCTGGGACAGGGGGCAGTTAGGCACTGAAGCTTTCTTT. Translating it yields CASSPWDRGQLGTEAFF.